A selection of T cell receptor beta chains follows, all from one sample in a study of technical replicates of blood from a few donors. Clones were read by immunoSEQ multiplex PCR, and TCRdb kept only the in-frame ones, dropping some. The sample records 70,000 to 85,000 clones, 97% being singletons. Sequencing was performed on T cells isolated from PBMCs. These TCRs come from a human donor in good health. CDR3s include the opening cysteine and the closing phenylalanine or tryptophan. A D gene is named only where the DNA matches it firmly. Not every row has a clone size; where given, it reads once, few, many or a size class.

J gene	D gene	clone size	V gene	CDR3 DNA	CDR3 protein
TRBJ1-6	.	.	TRBV10-2	TGCGCCGCTCTTGAGGGAGACGCCCTCCACTTT	CAALEGDALHF
TRBJ1-2	.	.	TRBV2	TGTGCCAGTACTGAGGAGGCCCCACTCTATTATGGCTACACCTTC	CASTEEAPLYYGYTF
TRBJ1-4	.	once	TRBV6-1	TGTGCCAGCAGTGATCTTGGGCCCCCAATAGAAAATGAAAAACTGTTTTTT	CASSDLGPPIENEKLFF
TRBJ1-1	TRBD1	.	TRBV6-1	TGTGCCAGCTCCCCGGACAGGGGGGCCACTGAAGCTTTCTTT	CASSPDRGATEAFF
TRBJ2-1	TRBD2	.	TRBV2	TGTGCCAGCAGGGAGGTAGCGGGGAGGGACAATGAGCAGTTCTTC	CASREVAGRDNEQFF
TRBJ2-7	.	.	TRBV7-6	TGTGCCAGCAGCTCGGGGGTGAGCTCCTACGAGCAGTACTTC	CASSSGVSSYEQYF
TRBJ2-1	.	.	TRBV29-1	TGCAGCGGCCAACAGGGCCCCTTATACGACAATGAGCAGTTCTTC	CSGQQGPLYDNEQFF
TRBJ1-4	.	.	TRBV28	TGTGCCAGCAGTTTTCAGAATGAAAAACTGTTTTTT	CASSFQNEKLFF
TRBJ1-1	.	.	TRBV14	TGTGCCAGCAGCGGGGGGGGAGGTGAAGCTTTCTTT	CASSGGGGEAFF
TRBJ1-1	.	once	TRBV9	TGTGCCAGCACCGTTGGACCAATTCCGGGGATTGAAGCTTTCTTT	CASTVGPIPGIEAFF
TRBJ1-4	.	.	TRBV11-2	TGTGCCAGCAGCTTACGGATAACAGGGAAGACTAATGAAAAACTGTTTTTT	CASSLRITGKTNEKLFF
TRBJ1-4	.	.	TRBV9	TGTGCCAGCAGCTCAGGGTTCGCAACTAATGAAAAACTGTTTTTT	CASSSGFATNEKLFF
TRBJ1-2	TRBD1	.	TRBV6-1	TGTGCCAGCGGCCGATTCGACAGGGCCTATGGCTACACCTTC	CASGRFDRAYGYTF
TRBJ1-1	TRBD1	.	TRBV6-5	TGTGCCAGCAGCCGCGACAGGGACCTAGCTTTCTTT	CASSRDRDLAFF
TRBJ2-1	.	once	TRBV27	TGTGCCAGCAGTTTATATAACGGGGATGAGCAGTTCTTC	CASSLYNGDEQFF
TRBJ2-7	TRBD2	.	TRBV4-1	TGCGCCAGCAGCCCAACTAGCGGGAGCCAGTACTTC	CASSPTSGSQYF
TRBJ2-1	.	once	TRBV28	TGTGCCAGCAGTTACGGCTACAATGAGCAGTTCTTC	CASSYGYNEQFF
TRBJ2-1	.	.	TRBV5-4	TGTGCCAGCAGCTTGGGAGTGGTCTACCACAATGAGCAGTTCTTC	CASSLGVVYHNEQFF
TRBJ1-2	TRBD1	.	TRBV6-5	TGTGCCAGCAGTTACGGGGGACAGTTCTATGGCTACACCTTC	CASSYGGQFYGYTF
TRBJ1-5	.	.	TRBV10-3	TGTGCCATCAGTGGAGACACCAATCAGCCCCAGCATTTT	CAISGDTNQPQHF
TRBJ2-7	.	.	TRBV29-1	TGCAGCGTTGACGGGGGAAGTCGTGGGGCCTCCGAGCAGTACTTC	CSVDGGSRGASEQYF
TRBJ1-5	TRBD1	.	TRBV15	TGTGCCACCAGGGACAGGGGCTTTAGCAATCAGCCCCAGCATTTT	CATRDRGFSNQPQHF
TRBJ2-7	TRBD2	.	TRBV2	TGTGCCAGTGCGGGGGAAGGTGAGCAGTACTTC	CASAGEGEQYF
TRBJ1-2	TRBD1	.	TRBV7-9	TGTGCCAGCAGATCGGGACAGGGGGCGGTTGGCTACACCTTC	CASRSGQGAVGYTF
TRBJ1-2	.	.	TRBV5-1	TGCGCCAGCAGCCCGGCTGGCTCAGGGACTAACTATGGCTACACCTTC	CASSPAGSGTNYGYTF
TRBJ2-3	.	.	TRBV9	TGTGCCAGCAGCGGAAACAGGGTGTGGGGCACAGATACGCAGTATTTT	CASSGNRVWGTDTQYF
TRBJ2-3	TRBD2	.	TRBV5-4	TGTGCCAGCAGCTTGGGACTAGCGGGGGGGCCAGATACGCAGTATTTT	CASSLGLAGGPDTQYF
TRBJ2-6	.	.	TRBV6-1	TGTGCCAGCAGTGAGAGAGGCCAGATACTCTCTGGGGCCAACGTCCTGACTTTC	CASSERGQILSGANVLTF
TRBJ1-1	.	.	TRBV6-6	TGTGCCAGCAGTTTGGACAGCCACATGAACACTGAAGCTTTCTTT	CASSLDSHMNTEAFF
TRBJ2-1	.	.	TRBV4-1	TGCGCCAGCAGCCAAGACCAGGGGAACAATGAGCAGTTCTTC	CASSQDQGNNEQFF
TRBJ2-7	.	.	TRBV14	TGTGCCAGCAGCCAAGATTTCCAGGGCTTGGGCTACGAGCAGTACTTC	CASSQDFQGLGYEQYF
TRBJ2-1	TRBD2	.	TRBV15	TGTGCCACTCAAGAAACTAGCGGGACCTACAATGAGCAGTTCTTC	CATQETSGTYNEQFF
TRBJ1-2	.	.	TRBV28	TGTGCCAGCAGTCAAAATACAGGCTCCTATGGCTACACCTTC	CASSQNTGSYGYTF
TRBJ2-6	.	.	TRBV27	TGTGCCAGCAGTCTCAGGCGAACTGGGGCCAACGTCCTGACTTTC	CASSLRRTGANVLTF
TRBJ2-1	TRBD1	.	TRBV7-6	TGTGCCAGCAGCTACAGGGGAGCTGAGCAGTTCTTC	CASSYRGAEQFF
TRBJ2-7	.	.	TRBV6-5	TGTGCCACCCAAGGGGGGGGGTATGATTATAGCGAGCAGTACTTC	CATQGGGYDYSEQYF
TRBJ1-2	TRBD1	.	TRBV12-5	TGTGCTAGTGGTTTGTCAGCCGGACAGGGTTATGGCTACACCTTC	CASGLSAGQGYGYTF
TRBJ2-3	TRBD2	.	TRBV5-1	TGCGCCAGCAGCCCGGGCCCTAGCGGGGGGGCAGCAGATACGCAGTATTTT	CASSPGPSGGAADTQYF
TRBJ2-2	.	once	TRBV25-1	TGTGCCAGCATGGACAGACTGAACACCGGGGAGCTGTTTTTT	CASMDRLNTGELFF
TRBJ2-1	TRBD2	.	TRBV4-1	TGCGCCAGCAGCCAGACTAGCGGCCCCTACAATGAGCAGTTCTTC	CASSQTSGPYNEQFF
TRBJ2-1	.	once	TRBV2	TGTGCCAGCAGTGATTTACTCGAGCAGCAGTTCTTC	CASSDLLEQQFF
TRBJ1-2	TRBD1	.	TRBV7-8	TGTGCCAGCAGCCCCTGGACAGGGAACGGCTACACCTTC	CASSPWTGNGYTF
TRBJ2-7	.	.	TRBV4-2	TGTGCCAGCAGCCAAGATCTTTGGGGCGCGTCGGAGCAGTACTTC	CASSQDLWGASEQYF
TRBJ1-3	.	.	TRBV9	TGTGCCAGCAGCGTAGGGGCGAGCTCTGGAAACACCATATATTTT	CASSVGASSGNTIYF
TRBJ2-3	.	.	TRBV29-1	TGCAGCGTTGAAGGGCGACTGGTTCCAGATACGCAGTATTTT	CSVEGRLVPDTQYF
TRBJ1-2	.	.	TRBV2	TGTGCCAGCAGTCTACAGGGTTTATCTGGCTACACCTTC	CASSLQGLSGYTF
TRBJ1-2	TRBD1	.	TRBV5-4	TGTGCCAGCAGCTTCGACAGGGGGCAGGATGGCTACACCTTC	CASSFDRGQDGYTF
TRBJ1-5	.	.	TRBV9	TGTGCCAGCAGCAGGGGGGGCGATCAGCCCCAGCATTTT	CASSRGGDQPQHF
TRBJ2-7	.	.	TRBV27	TGTGCCAGCAGTCGACAGGATGCCTACGAGCAGTACTTC	CASSRQDAYEQYF